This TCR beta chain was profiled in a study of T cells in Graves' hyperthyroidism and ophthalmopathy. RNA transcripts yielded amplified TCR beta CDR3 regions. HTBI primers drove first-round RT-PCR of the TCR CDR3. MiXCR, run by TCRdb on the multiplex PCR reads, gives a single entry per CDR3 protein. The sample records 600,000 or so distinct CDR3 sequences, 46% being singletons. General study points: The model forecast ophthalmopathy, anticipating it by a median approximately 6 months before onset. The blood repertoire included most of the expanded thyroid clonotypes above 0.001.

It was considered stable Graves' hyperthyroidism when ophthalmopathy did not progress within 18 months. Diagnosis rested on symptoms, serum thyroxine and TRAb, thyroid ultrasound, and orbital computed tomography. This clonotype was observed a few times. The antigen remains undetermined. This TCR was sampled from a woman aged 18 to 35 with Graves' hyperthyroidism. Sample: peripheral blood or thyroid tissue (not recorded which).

The CDR3 nucleotides are TGCAGTGCTAGGGGGGTGGGAGAAAACTATGGCTACACCTTC. Its protein product is CSARGVGENYGYTF. This chain uses TRBV20-1 with TRBJ1-2; D is possibly TRBD1 (5 bases). V lost 3 bases, J lost 2 bases, and 13 bases lay in between. The germline V gene encodes CDR1 DFQATT and CDR2 SNEGSKA (reference sequence). This CDR3 spans 14 amino acids.